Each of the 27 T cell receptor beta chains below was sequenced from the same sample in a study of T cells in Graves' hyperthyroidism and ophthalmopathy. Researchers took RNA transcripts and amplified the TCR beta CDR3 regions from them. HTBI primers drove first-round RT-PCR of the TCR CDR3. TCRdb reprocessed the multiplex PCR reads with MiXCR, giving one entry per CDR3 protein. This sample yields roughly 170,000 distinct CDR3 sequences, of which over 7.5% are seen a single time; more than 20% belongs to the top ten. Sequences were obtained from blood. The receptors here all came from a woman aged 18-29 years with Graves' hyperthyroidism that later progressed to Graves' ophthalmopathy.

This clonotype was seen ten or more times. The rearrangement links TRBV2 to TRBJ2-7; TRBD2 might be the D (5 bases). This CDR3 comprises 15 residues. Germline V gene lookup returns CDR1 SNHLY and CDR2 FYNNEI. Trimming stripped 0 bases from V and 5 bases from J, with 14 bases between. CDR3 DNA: TGTGCCAGCAGTGAAGCGCTTACTAGAGAGAACGAGCAGTACTTC. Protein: CASSEALTRENEQYF.

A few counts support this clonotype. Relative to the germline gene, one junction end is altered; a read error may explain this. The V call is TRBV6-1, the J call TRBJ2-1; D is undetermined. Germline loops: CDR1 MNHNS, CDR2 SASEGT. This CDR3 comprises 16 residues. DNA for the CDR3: TGTGCCGGCAGTTACCATCGAAGTGCACAAGGCAATGAGCAGTTCTTC. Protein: CAGSYHRSAQGNEQFF.

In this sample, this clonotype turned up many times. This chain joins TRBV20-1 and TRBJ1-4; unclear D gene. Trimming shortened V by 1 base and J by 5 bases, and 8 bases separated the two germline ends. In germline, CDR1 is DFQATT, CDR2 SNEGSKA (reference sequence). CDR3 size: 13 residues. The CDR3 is CSARGQTNEKLFF. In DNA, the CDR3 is TGCAGTGCTAGAGGGCAGACGAATGAAAAACTGTTTTTT.

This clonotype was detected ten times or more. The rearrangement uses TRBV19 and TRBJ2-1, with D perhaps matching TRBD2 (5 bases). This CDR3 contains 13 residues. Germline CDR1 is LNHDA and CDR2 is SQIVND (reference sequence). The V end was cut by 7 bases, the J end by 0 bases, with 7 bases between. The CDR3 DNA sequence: TGTGCCAGTATAGGGAGCTCCTACAATGAGCAGTTCTTC. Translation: CASIGSSYNEQFF.

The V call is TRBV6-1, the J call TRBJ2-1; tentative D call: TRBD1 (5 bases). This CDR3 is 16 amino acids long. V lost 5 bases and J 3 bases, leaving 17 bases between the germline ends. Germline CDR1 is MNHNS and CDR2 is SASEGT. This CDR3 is CASSSGNRFLYNEQFF. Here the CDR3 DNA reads TGTGCCAGCAGTTCCGGAAACAGGTTTCTCTACAATGAGCAGTTCTTC.

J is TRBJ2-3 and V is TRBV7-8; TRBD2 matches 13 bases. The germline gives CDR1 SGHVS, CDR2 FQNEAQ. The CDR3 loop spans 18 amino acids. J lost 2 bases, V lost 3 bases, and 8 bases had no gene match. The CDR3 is CASSLELGLAGNTDTQYF. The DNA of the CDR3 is TGTGCCAGCAGCTTGGAGTTGGGACTAGCGGGGAACACAGATACGCAGTATTTT.

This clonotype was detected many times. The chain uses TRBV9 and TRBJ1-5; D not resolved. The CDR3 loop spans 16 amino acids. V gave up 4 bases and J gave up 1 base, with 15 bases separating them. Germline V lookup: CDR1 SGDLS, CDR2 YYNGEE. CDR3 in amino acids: CASSLGDGTSNQPQHF. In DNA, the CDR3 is TGTGCCAGCAGCCTAGGAGACGGTACCAGCAATCAGCCCCAGCATTTT.

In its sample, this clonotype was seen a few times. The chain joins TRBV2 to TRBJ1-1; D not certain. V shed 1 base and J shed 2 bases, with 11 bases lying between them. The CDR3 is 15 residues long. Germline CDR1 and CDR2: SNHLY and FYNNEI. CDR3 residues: CASSEDFQVNTEAFF. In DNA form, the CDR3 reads TGTGCCAGCAGTGAAGATTTTCAGGTAAACACTGAAGCTTTCTTT.

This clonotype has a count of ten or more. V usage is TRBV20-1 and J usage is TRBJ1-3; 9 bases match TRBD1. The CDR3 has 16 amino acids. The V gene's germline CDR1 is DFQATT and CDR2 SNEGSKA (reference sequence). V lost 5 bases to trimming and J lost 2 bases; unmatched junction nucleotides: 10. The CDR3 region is CSADSGTGRTGNTIYF. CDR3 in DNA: TGCAGTGCTGATTCCGGGACAGGGCGTACTGGAAACACCATATATTTT.

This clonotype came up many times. CDR3 protein: CATSRDRVLGQGVNSNQPQHF. The CDR3 DNA reads as TGTGCCACCAGCAGAGATAGGGTCCTCGGACAGGGGGTAAATAGCAATCAGCCCCAGCATTTT. The rearrangement joins TRBV15 to TRBJ1-5; 10 bases line up with TRBD1. The CDR3 consists of 21 residues. V lost 0 bases, J lost 0 bases, and 14 bases stayed unmatched. The V gene's germline CDR1 is LNHNV and CDR2 YYDKDF (reference sequence).

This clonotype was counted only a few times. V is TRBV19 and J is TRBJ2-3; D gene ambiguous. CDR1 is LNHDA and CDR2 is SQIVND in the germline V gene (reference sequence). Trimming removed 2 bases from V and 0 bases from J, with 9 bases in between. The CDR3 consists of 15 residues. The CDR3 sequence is CASSIRRTSTDTQYF. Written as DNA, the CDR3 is TGTGCCAGTAGTATACGGAGAACTAGCACAGATACGCAGTATTTT. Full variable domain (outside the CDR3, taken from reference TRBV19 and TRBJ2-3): DGGITQSPKYLFRKEGQNVTLSCEQNLNHDAMYWYRQDPGQGLRLIYYSQIVNDFQKGDIAEGYSVSREKKESFPLTVTSAQKNPTAFYLCASSIRRTSTDTQYFGPGTRLTVL.

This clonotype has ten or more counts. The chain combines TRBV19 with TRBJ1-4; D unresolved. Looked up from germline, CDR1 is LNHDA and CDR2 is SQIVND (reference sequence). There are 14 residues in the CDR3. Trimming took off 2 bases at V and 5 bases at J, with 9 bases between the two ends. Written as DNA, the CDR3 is TGTGCCAGTAGTATATCTACAGCAAATGAAAAACTGTTTTTT. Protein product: CASSISTANEKLFF.

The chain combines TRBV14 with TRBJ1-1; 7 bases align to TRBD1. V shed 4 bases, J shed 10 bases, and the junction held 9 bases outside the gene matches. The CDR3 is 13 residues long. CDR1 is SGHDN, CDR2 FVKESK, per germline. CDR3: CASSPDRVSGAFF. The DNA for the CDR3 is TGTGCCAGCAGCCCAGACAGGGTATCTGGAGCTTTCTTT.

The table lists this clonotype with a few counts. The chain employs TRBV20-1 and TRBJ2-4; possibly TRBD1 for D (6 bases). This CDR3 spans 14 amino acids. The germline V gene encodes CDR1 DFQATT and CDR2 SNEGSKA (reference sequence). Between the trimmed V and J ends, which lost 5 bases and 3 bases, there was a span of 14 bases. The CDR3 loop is CSAEFGGGKNIQYF. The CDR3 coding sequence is TGCAGTGCTGAATTTGGGGGCGGCAAAAACATTCAGTACTTC.

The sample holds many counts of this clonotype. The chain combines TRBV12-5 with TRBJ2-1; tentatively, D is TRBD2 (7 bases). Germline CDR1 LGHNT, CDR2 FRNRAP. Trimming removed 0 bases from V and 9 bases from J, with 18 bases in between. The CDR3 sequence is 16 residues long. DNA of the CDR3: TGTGCTAGTGGTTTGGTACTTGGGGGGGCCGGGGGTGAGCAGTTCTTC. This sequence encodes CASGLVLGGAGGEQFF.

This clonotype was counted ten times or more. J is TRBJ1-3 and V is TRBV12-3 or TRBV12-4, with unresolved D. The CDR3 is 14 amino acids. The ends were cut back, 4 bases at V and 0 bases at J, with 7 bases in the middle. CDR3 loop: CASSSDSSGNTIYF. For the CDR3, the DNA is TGTGCCAGCAGTTCCGACTCCTCTGGAAACACCATATATTTT.

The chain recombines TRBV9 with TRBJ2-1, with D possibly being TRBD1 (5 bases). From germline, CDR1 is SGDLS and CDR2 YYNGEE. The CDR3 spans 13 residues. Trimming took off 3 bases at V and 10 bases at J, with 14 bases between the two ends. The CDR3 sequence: CASSAQRGQEQFF. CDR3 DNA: TGTGCCAGCAGCGCACAAAGGGGCCAAGAGCAGTTCTTC.

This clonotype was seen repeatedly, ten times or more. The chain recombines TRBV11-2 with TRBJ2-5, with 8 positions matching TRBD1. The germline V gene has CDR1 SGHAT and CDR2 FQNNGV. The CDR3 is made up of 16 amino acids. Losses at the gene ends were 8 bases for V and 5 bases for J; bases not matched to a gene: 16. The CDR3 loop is CASVNHRQGNSETQYF. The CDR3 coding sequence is TGTGCCAGCGTGAACCATCGACAGGGGAATTCGGAGACCCAGTACTTC.

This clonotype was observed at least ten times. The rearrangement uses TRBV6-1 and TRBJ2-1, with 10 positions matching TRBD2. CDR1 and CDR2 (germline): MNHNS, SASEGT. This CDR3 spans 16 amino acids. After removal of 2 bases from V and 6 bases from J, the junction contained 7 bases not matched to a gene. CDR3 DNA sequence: TGTGCCAGCAGTGAATGGGGAGCTAGCGGGAGCAATGAGCAGTTCTTC. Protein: CASSEWGASGSNEQFF.

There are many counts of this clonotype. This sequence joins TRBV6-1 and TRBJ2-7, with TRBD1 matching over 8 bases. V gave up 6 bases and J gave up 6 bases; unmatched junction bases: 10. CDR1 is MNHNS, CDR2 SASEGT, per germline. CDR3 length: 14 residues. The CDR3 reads CASRRQGAAGEQYF. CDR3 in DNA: TGTGCCAGCAGACGTCAGGGGGCGGCGGGCGAGCAGTACTTC.

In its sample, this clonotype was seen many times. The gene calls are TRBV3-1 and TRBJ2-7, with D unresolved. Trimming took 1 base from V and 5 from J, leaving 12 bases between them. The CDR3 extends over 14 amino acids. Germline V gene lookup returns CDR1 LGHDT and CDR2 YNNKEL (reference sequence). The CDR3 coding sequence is TGTGCCAGCAGCCAAGCTTACCAGAATCACGAGCAGTACTTC. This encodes CASSQAYQNHEQYF.

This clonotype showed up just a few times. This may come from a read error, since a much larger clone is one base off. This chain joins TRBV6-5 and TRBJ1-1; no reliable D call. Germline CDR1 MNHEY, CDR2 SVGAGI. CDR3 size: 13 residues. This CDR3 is CASGYARNTEAFF. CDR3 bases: TGTGCCAGCGGTTACGCAAGGAACACTGAAGCTTTCTTT.

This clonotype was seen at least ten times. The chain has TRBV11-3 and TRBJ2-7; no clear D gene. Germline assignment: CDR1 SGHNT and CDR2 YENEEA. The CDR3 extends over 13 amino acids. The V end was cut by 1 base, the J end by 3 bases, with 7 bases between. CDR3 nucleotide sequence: TGTGCCAGCAGCTTAGGACATGTCTACGAGCAGTACTTC. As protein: CASSLGHVYEQYF.

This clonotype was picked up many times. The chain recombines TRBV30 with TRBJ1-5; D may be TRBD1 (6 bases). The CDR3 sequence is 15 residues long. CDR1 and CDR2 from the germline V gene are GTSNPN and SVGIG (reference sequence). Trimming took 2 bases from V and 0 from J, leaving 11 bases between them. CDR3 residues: CAWSSGQHSNQPQHF. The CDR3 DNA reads TGTGCCTGGAGTAGCGGACAGCATAGCAATCAGCCCCAGCATTTT.

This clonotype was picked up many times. The DNA for the CDR3 is TGTGCCACCAGCAGAGGCAGGGTTTGGAATCAGCCCCAGCATTTT. This codes for CATSRGRVWNQPQHF. The gene calls are TRBV15 and TRBJ1-5, with D possibly matching TRBD1 (5 bases). The V gene lost 1 base and the J gene lost 4 bases, with 11 bases spanning the gap. The V gene's germline CDR1 is LNHNV and CDR2 YYDKDF (reference sequence). The CDR3 loop spans 15 amino acids.

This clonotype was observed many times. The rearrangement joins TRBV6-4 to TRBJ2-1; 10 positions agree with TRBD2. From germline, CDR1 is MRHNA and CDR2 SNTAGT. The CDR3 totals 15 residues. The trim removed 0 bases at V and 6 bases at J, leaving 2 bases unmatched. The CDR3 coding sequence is TGTGCCAGCAGTGACTCTAGCGGGGGGATCAATGAGCAGTTCTTC. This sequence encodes CASSDSSGGINEQFF.

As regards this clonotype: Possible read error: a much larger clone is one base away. The CDR3 nucleotides read TGTGCCAGCAGCTTTACGCGGGGCACTGAAGCTTTCTTT. This translates into CASSFTRGTEAFF. The V call is TRBV7-3, the J call TRBJ1-1; the D is unclear. Between the trimmed V and J ends, which lost 3 bases and 4 bases, there was a span of 9 bases. CDR1 SGHTA and CDR2 FQGTGA come from the germline V gene. The CDR3 spans 13 residues. The full variable domain, in which reference TRBV7-3 and TRBJ1-1 provide the parts outside the CDR3, is GAGVSQTPSNKVTEKGKYVELRCDPISGHTALYWYRQSLGQGPEFLIYFQGTGAADDSGLPNDRFFAVRPEGSVSTLKIQRTERGDSAVYLCASSFTRGTEAFFGQGTRLTVV.